The clone carrying this TCR beta chain has more than one count but fewer than ten. The antigen remains undetermined. Germline lookup yields CDR1 SGHAT and CDR2 FQNNGV. The CDR3 is 19 residues long. V lost 1 base, J lost 1 base, and 9 bases stayed unmatched. Using RNA transcripts as the source, TCR beta CDR3 regions were amplified. When the TCR CDR3 underwent first-round RT-PCR, the HTBI primer set was used. TCRdb reprocessed the multiplex PCR reads via MiXCR and lists one record per CDR3 protein. Of about 500,000 distinct CDR3 sequences in the sample, about a sixth were seen once. This specimen belongs to a study of T cells in Graves' hyperthyroidism and ophthalmopathy. Broader study findings: In simple terms, a model built on 13 V-J features told ophthalmopathy apart from stable hyperthyroidism. Also found in blood were most expanded thyroid clonotypes above 0.001.

This receptor was obtained from a woman between 18 and 29 years old with Graves' ophthalmopathy. The chain is built from TRBV11-2 and TRBJ2-2; TRBD1 matches at 10 bases. The sample taken for sequencing was blood. The CDR3 spells CASSLAVPGQGLNTGELFF. In DNA, the CDR3 is TGTGCCAGCAGCTTAGCCGTCCCGGGACAGGGGCTGAACACCGGGGAGCTGTTTTTT.